The 25 T cell receptor beta chains given below trace back to one sample, sequenced in a study of shared clonotypes between healthy human individuals. Method: immunoSEQ multiplex PCR; TCRdb's copy keeps in-frame clones and lacks some. The sample records about half a million clones, around 80% being singletons. Material: PBMCs. Every receptor here comes from a woman aged 35 to 49 in good health. Some clones in this sample may be carry-over from other donors' samples.

The gene calls are TRBV14 and TRBJ2-7, with D possibly called TRBD1 or TRBD2 (5 bases each). This CDR3 region has 15 residues. V lost 3 bases and J lost 2, with 14 bases in between. Germline values: CDR1 SGHDN, CDR2 FVKESK. DNA of the CDR3: TGTGCCAGCAGCCATCACCGGGACGGAACCTACGAGCAGTACTTC. Protein product: CASSHHRDGTYEQYF.

This clone was seen only once. The chain has TRBV18 and TRBJ2-2; no reliable D call. V lost 0 bases, J lost 3 bases, and 5 bases lay in between. The CDR3 is 14 amino acids. Per the germline V gene, CDR1 is KGHSH and CDR2 is LQKENI. CDR3 DNA: TGTGCCAGCTCACCACCGGATCACACCGGGGAGCTGTTTTTT. It yields the protein CASSPPDHTGELFF.

The chain is built from TRBV28 and TRBJ1-4; D not certain. Germline lookup yields CDR1 MDHEN and CDR2 SYDVKM. The CDR3 has 13 residues. The V end lost 4 bases, the J end lost 5 bases, and 8 bases lay between the germline ends. This CDR3 reads CASSSGLNEKLFF. The CDR3 nucleotides read TGTGCCAGCAGTTCAGGCCTCAATGAAAAACTGTTTTTT.

This clone was observed a few times. J is TRBJ1-3 and V is TRBV28; tentative D call: TRBD1 (6 bases). The CDR3 contains 15 residues. Germline V gene data show CDR1 as MDHEN and CDR2 as SYDVKM. V was pared by 5 bases and J by 0 bases, with 11 bases between. The CDR3 region has the DNA TGTGCCAGCAGTCGAGGGGGTGCCTCTGGAAACACCATATATTTT. Its protein is CASSRGGASGNTIYF.

CDR3 sequence: CASRDQGLVGTDTQYF. The CDR3 DNA follows: TGTGCCAGCAGAGACCAAGGACTAGTCGGCACAGATACGCAGTATTTT. V gene TRBV2 combines with J gene TRBJ2-3; 7 bases agree with TRBD2. Germline CDR1 and CDR2: SNHLY and FYNNEI. Trimming cost V 6 bases and J 1 base; bases outside gene matches: 10. CDR3 size: 16 residues.

In its sample, this clone was seen once. A much larger clone differs by one base, so this may be a read error. The same CDR3 arises from other DNA sequences in this sample as well. The chain has TRBV6-5 and TRBJ1-3, with D uncertain. Germline CDR1 reads MNHEY; CDR2 reads SVGAGI. CDR3 length equals 14 residues. The CDR3 loop is CASTPGGSGNTIYF. CDR3 nucleotide sequence: TGCGCCAGTACCCCAGGCGGCTCTGGAAACACCATATATTTT.

The rearrangement uses TRBV21-1 and TRBJ1-2; the table assigns TRBD1, which was not confirmed against the DNA. TRBV21-1 is a known pseudogene. The CDR3 loop spans 14 amino acids. The CDR3 sequence: CASSSQGAPYGYTF. The CDR3 DNA reads TGTGCCAGCAGCTCCCAGGGGGCGCCTTATGGCTACACCTTC.

The genes are TRBV7-3 and TRBJ2-5, with 11 bases lining up with TRBD2. The CDR3 consists of 14 residues. The germline V gene has CDR1 SGHTA and CDR2 FQGTGA. Trimming at V came to 5 bases and at J to 4 bases, leaving 3 bases not matched to a gene. The chain's CDR3 is CASSPGTSGETQYF. CDR3 bases: TGTGCCAGCAGCCCCGGGACTAGCGGAGAGACCCAGTACTTC.

The chain's CDR3 is CASSLLPGGSYEQYF. The DNA for the CDR3 is TGTGCCAGCAGCTTACTTCCAGGGGGGTCCTACGAGCAGTACTTC. V usage is TRBV11-2 and J usage is TRBJ2-7; the D gene is possibly TRBD1 (7 bases). V lost 2 bases and J lost 1, with 12 bases in between. Germline V CDR1 and CDR2: SGHAT, FQNNGV. The CDR3 has 15 amino acids.

This clone was counted a few times. This chain links TRBV30 with TRBJ2-3, with a possible D match to TRBD2 (6 bases). The CDR3 spans 15 residues. The V end lost 3 bases, the J end lost 1 base, and 14 bases lay between the germline ends. The germline V gene encodes CDR1 GTSNPN and CDR2 SVGIG (reference sequence). DNA for the CDR3: TGTGCCTGGAGGGGGGGTCGCGGCCGCACAGATACGCAGTATTTT. Protein: CAWRGGRGRTDTQYF.

This clone appeared once. The chain employs TRBV10-3 and TRBJ2-7; 8 bases map to TRBD2. J lost 6 bases, V lost 6 bases, and 7 bases had no gene match. The CDR3 spans 13 residues. In germline, CDR1 is ENHRY, CDR2 SYGVKD. The CDR3 loop reads CAIRPGLDGEQYF. The CDR3 coding sequence is TGTGCCATCAGACCGGGACTAGACGGCGAGCAGTACTTC.

This clone has just one count. The chain couples TRBV7-2 to TRBJ2-5; D possibly uses TRBD1 or TRBD2 (5 bases each). V lost 4 bases and J 2 bases, leaving 8 bases between the germline ends. The CDR3 has 13 residues. The germline gives CDR1 SGHTA, CDR2 FQGNSA. The CDR3 sequence is CASSWGKQETQYF. The DNA for the CDR3 is TGTGCCAGCAGCTGGGGGAAACAAGAGACCCAGTACTTC.

This clone was recorded once. CDR3 nucleotide sequence: TGCGCCAGCAGCTTACAAGGACGATCGCTATTGGACGAGCAGTACTTC. This sequence encodes CASSLQGRSLLDEQYF. The V gene is TRBV5-1, the J gene TRBJ2-5; D is uncertain. The DNA end is more similar to TRBJ2-7, so the J call may be wrong. This CDR3 comprises 16 residues. The germline CDR1 and CDR2 sequences are SGHRS and YFSETQ.

This clone occurred once. The V gene is TRBV15, the J gene TRBJ2-3, with no clear D. The CDR3 sequence is 13 residues long. Germline V gene data show CDR1 as LNHNV and CDR2 as YYDKDF (reference sequence). V lost 0 bases and J lost 3, with 4 bases in between. The CDR3 bases are TGTGCCACCAGCAGAGATAAGACAGATACGCAGTATTTT. This sequence encodes CATSRDKTDTQYF.

The rearrangement uses TRBV6-5 and TRBJ2-7; 9 positions match TRBD2. The CDR3 length is 15 residues. Germline trimming cut 8 bases from V and 6 bases from J; bases unmatched to any gene: 14. Germline V CDR1 and CDR2: MNHEY, SVGAGI. DNA of the CDR3: TGTGCCAGCTCCGGGACGGCGGGAGGGCCGGGCGAGCAGTACTTC. Translating gives CASSGTAGGPGEQYF.

The J gene is TRBJ2-6, the V gene TRBV5-1; possible D gene TRBD1, 7 bases. The V gene's germline CDR1 is SGHRS and CDR2 YFSETQ. The CDR3 totals 17 residues. The germline V and J ends were trimmed by 7 bases and 0 bases, with 17 bases remaining between them. CDR3 sequence reads: CASQPRQGGSGANVLTF. The CDR3 region has the DNA TGCGCCAGCCAACCAAGGCAGGGGGGCTCTGGGGCCAACGTCCTGACTTTC. Together with reference TRBV5-1 and TRBJ2-6, the CDR3 gives the full variable domain: KAGVTQTPRYLIKTRGQQVTLSCSPISGHRSVSWYQQTPGQGLQFLFEYFSETQRNKGNFPGRFSGRQFSNSRSEMNVSTLELGDSALYLCASQPRQGGSGANVLTFGAGSRLTVL.

V usage is TRBV11-2 and J usage is TRBJ2-1; 9 nucleotides agree with TRBD2. The germline V gene encodes CDR1 SGHAT and CDR2 FQNNGV. The trim removed 5 bases at V and 6 bases at J, leaving 11 bases unmatched. This CDR3 has 16 amino acids. The CDR3 region is CASSPRAGAGGNEQFF. The CDR3 DNA is TGTGCCAGCAGCCCCAGAGCGGGAGCGGGGGGCAATGAGCAGTTCTTC.

The gene calls are TRBV6-6 and TRBJ1-2; D unresolved. With 0 bases removed from V and 6 bases from J, the gap between germline ends came to 14 bases. Germline CDR1 MNHNY, CDR2 SVGAGI (reference sequence). The CDR3 covers 15 residues. The CDR3 DNA reads TGTGCCAGCAGTTACTCAGGCAGGACCGAGGATGGCTACACCTTC. Translating gives CASSYSGRTEDGYTF.

This clone turned up a few times. This sequence joins TRBV2 and TRBJ2-7; no reliable D call. This CDR3 has 14 amino acids. CDR1 SNHLY and CDR2 FYNNEI come from the germline V gene. Trimming pared 4 bases from V and 3 bases from J, leaving 13 bases between. The CDR3 DNA sequence: TGTGCCAGCAGTGGTCTAGACTTTATCTACGAGCAGTACTTC. Encoded protein: CASSGLDFIYEQYF.

This clone is a singleton in its sample. This chain connects TRBV25-1 to TRBJ2-7, with a tentative D call TRBD2 (6 bases). The germline CDR1 and CDR2 sequences are MGHDK and SYGVNS. V was cut by 6 bases and J by 4 bases, with 13 bases left in between. The CDR3 has 13 amino acids. This chain's CDR3 is CASRGQGLYEQYF. The CDR3 DNA is TGTGCCAGCAGGGGGCAGGGACTTTACGAGCAGTACTTC.

J is TRBJ2-2 and V is TRBV5-8, with D maybe TRBD1 (5 bases). In germline, CDR1 is SGHTS, CDR2 YDEGEE. Trimming cost V 2 bases and J 4 bases, with 12 bases left between them. CDR3 length: 15 residues. In DNA form, the CDR3 reads TGTGCCAGCAGCTTAGAATACAGGTTCACCGGGGAGCTGTTTTTT. Amino acid sequence: CASSLEYRFTGELFF.

The chain carries TRBV29-1 and TRBJ2-1; D may be TRBD2 (7 bases). The CDR3 contains 14 residues. The V gene lost 4 bases and the J gene lost 3 bases, with 13 bases spanning the gap. CDR1 and CDR2 (germline): SQVTM, ANQGSEA. As DNA, the CDR3 is TGCAGCGTTGGGGGCGGGGGCAGCTACAATGAGCAGTTCTTC. As protein: CSVGGGGSYNEQFF.

The chain has TRBV5-6 and TRBJ2-1; TRBD2 is a possible D gene (5 bases). CDR3 length: 15 amino acids. CDR1 and CDR2 from the germline V gene are SGHDT and YYEEEE. Trimming took 0 bases from V and 5 from J, leaving 12 bases between them. For the CDR3, the DNA is TGTGCCAGCAGCTTGGCCAGCGTTAGCGACAATGAGCAGTTCTTC. Translation: CASSLASVSDNEQFF. The full variable domain, completed using reference TRBV5-6 and TRBJ2-1, is DAGVTQSPTHLIKTRGQQVTLRCSPKSGHDTVSWYQQALGQGPQFIFQYYEEEERQRGNFPDRFSGHQFPNYSSELNVNALLLGDSALYLCASSLASVSDNEQFFGPGTRLTVL.

The chain uses TRBV6-1 and TRBJ2-1; 8 bases line up with TRBD1. After removal of 3 bases from V and 15 bases from J, the junction contained 16 bases not matched to a gene. The CDR3 consists of 15 residues. Per the germline V gene, CDR1 is MNHNS and CDR2 is SASEGT. CDR3 in amino acids: CASSESADRVPGVFF. The CDR3 DNA reads as TGTGCCAGCAGTGAGTCCGCGGACAGGGTACCAGGGGTGTTCTTC.

The rearrangement joins TRBV7-2 to TRBJ2-6; D gene uncertain. Trimming stripped 1 base from V and 2 bases from J, with 6 bases between. Germline V gives CDR1 SGHTA, CDR2 FQGNSA. The CDR3 is 15 amino acids. CDR3 in amino acids: CASSLGQPGANVLTF. The CDR3 DNA reads TGTGCCAGCAGCTTAGGGCAGCCTGGGGCCAACGTCCTGACTTTC.